This T cell receptor beta chain was captured in a study of T cells after yellow fever vaccination. The CDR3 is made up of 15 amino acids. The V gene lost 1 base and the J gene lost 7 bases, with 14 bases spanning the gap. CDR1 is SGHAT and CDR2 is FQNNGV in the germline V gene. This clonotype was counted at least ten times. TCRdb re-analysed the 5' RACE reads in MiXCR, keeping a single row per CDR3 protein. The table has 140,000 to 150,000 distinct CDR3 sequences, more than 6.5% seen once. The starting material was CD4+ T cells sorted from PBMCs, obtained 10 days after the yellow fever booster vaccination. This clonotype was obtained from a man aged 30 to 39 who received the YFV17D yellow fever vaccine. The rearrangement uses TRBV11-2 and TRBJ2-1; D gene unclear. CDR3 region: CASSLAGLSKNEQFF. The CDR3 DNA sequence: TGTGCCAGCAGCTTAGCGGGCTTATCCAAAAATGAGCAGTTCTTC. The entire variable domain, with the rest obtained from reference TRBV11-2 and TRBJ2-1, is as follows: EAGVAQSPRYKIIEKRQSVAFWCNPISGHATLYWYQQILGQGPKLLIQFQNNGVVDDSQLPKDRFSAERLKGVDSTLKIQPAKLEDSAVYLCASSLAGLSKNEQFFGPGTRLTVL.